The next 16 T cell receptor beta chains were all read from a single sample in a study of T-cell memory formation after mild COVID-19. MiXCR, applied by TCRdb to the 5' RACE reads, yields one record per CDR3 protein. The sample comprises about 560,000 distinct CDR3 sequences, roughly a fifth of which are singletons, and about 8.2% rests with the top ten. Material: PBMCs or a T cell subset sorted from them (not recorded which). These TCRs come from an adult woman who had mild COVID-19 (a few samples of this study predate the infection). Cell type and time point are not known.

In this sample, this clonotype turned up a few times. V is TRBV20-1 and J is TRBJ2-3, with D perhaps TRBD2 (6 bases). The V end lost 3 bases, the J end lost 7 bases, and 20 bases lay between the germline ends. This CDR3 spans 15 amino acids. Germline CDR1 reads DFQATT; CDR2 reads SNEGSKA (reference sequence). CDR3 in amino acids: CSASRSAGTPNTQYF. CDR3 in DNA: TGCAGTGCTAGCCGCTCGGCGGGGACCCCAAATACGCAGTATTTT.

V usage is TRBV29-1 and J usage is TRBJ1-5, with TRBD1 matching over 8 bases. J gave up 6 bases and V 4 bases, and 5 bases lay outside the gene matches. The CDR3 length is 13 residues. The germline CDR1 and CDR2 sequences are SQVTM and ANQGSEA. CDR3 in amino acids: CSVGTGGGQPQHF. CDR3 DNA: TGCAGCGTTGGAACAGGGGGAGGTCAGCCCCAGCATTTT. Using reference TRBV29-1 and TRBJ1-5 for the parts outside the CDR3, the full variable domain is SAVISQKPSRDICQRGTSLTIQCQVDSQVTMMFWYRQQPGQSLTLIATANQGSEATYESGFVIDKFPISRPNLTFSTLTVSNMSPEDSSIYLCSVGTGGGQPQHFGDGTRLSIL.

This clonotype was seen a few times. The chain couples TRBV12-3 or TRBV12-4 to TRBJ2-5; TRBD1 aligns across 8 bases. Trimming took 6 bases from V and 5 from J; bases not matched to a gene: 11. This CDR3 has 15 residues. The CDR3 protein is CASSPPGGAGETQYF. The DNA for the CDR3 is TGTGCCAGCAGCCCTCCAGGGGGCGCCGGGGAGACCCAGTACTTC.

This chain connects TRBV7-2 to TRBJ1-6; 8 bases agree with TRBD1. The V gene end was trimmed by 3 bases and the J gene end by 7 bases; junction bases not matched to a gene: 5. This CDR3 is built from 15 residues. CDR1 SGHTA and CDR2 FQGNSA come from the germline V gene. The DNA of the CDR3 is TGTGCCAGCAGCTTGGCAGGGGGCACCAATTCACCCCTCCACTTT. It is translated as CASSLAGGTNSPLHF.

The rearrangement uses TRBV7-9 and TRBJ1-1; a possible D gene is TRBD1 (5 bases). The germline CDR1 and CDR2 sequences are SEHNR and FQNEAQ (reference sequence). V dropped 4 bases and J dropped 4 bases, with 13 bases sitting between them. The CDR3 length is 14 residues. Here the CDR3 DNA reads TGTGCCAGCAGCTCATTTTGGGGGTTCACTGAAGCTTTCTTT. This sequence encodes CASSSFWGFTEAFF.

CDR3 sequence (DNA): TGTGCCAGCAGCGCGCCTACCACAGGGGCGGGAAGTGAAAAACTGTTTTTT. It translates to CASSAPTTGAGSEKLFF. The rearrangement joins TRBV5-5 to TRBJ1-4; 7 positions match TRBD1. CDR1 and CDR2 (germline): SGHKS, YYEKEE (reference sequence). J lost 7 bases, V lost 4 bases, and 16 bases had no gene match. CDR3 size: 17 residues. Supplemented by reference TRBV5-5 and TRBJ1-4, the full variable domain reads DAGVTQSPTHLIKTRGQQVTLRCSPISGHKSVSWYQQVLGQGPQFIFQYYEKEERGRGNFPDRFSARQFPNYSSELNVNALLLGDSALYLCASSAPTTGAGSEKLFFGSGTQLSVL.

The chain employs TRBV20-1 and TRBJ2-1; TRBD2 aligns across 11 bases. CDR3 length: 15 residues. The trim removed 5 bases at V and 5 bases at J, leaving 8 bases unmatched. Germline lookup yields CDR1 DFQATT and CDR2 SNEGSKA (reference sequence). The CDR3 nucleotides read TGCAGTGCTGAATGGACTAGCGGGCTCCACAATGAGCAGTTCTTC. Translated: CSAEWTSGLHNEQFF.

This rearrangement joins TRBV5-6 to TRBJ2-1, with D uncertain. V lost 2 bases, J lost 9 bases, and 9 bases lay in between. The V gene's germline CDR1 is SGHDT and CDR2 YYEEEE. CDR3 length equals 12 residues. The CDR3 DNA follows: TGTGCCAGCAGCTTCGGCTACTCTGAGCAGTTCTTC. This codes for CASSFGYSEQFF. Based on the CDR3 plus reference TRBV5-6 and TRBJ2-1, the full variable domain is DAGVTQSPTHLIKTRGQQVTLRCSPKSGHDTVSWYQQALGQGPQFIFQYYEEEERQRGNFPDRFSGHQFPNYSSELNVNALLLGDSALYLCASSFGYSEQFFGPGTRLTVL.

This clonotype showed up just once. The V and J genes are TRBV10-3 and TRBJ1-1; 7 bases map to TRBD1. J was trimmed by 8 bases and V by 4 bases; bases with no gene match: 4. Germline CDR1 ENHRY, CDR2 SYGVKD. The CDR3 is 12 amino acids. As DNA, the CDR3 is TGTGCCATCAGTGGGACAGGAGGGGAAGCTTTCTTT. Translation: CAISGTGGEAFF.

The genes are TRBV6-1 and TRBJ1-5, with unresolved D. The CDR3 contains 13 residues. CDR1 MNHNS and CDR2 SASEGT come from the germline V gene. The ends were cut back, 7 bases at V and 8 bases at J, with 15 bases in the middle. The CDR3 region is CASKARAFEPQHF. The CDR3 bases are TGTGCCAGCAAAGCGCGGGCGTTCGAGCCCCAGCATTTT.

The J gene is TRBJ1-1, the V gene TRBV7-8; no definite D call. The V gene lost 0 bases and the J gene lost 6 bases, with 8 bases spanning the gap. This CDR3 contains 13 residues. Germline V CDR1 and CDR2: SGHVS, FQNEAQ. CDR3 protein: CASSLAKVSEAFF. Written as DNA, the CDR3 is TGTGCCAGCAGCTTAGCCAAAGTGTCTGAAGCTTTCTTT.

The CDR3 coding sequence is TGTGCCAGCAGTATGGGACAGTATAATTCACCCCTCCACTTT. Its translation: CASSMGQYNSPLHF. The V and J genes are TRBV7-3 and TRBJ1-6, with 7 positions matching TRBD1. CDR1 and CDR2 from the germline V gene are SGHTA and FQGTGA. With V trimmed by 6 bases and J by 4 bases, 3 bases remained unmatched. This CDR3 is built from 14 residues.

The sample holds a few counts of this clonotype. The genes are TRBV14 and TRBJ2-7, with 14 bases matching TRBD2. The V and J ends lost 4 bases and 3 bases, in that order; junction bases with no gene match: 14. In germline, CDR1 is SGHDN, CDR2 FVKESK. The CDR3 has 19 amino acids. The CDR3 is CASSPASLGLAGEIYEQYF. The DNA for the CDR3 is TGTGCCAGCAGCCCCGCCTCACTGGGACTAGCGGGGGAAATCTACGAGCAGTACTTC.

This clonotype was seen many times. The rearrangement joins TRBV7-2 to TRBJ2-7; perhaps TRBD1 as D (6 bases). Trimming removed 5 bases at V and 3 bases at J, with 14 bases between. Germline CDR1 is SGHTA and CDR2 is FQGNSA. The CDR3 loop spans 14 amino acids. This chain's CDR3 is CASSPRQEYYEQYF. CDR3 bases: TGTGCCAGCAGCCCCCGACAGGAATACTACGAGCAGTACTTC.

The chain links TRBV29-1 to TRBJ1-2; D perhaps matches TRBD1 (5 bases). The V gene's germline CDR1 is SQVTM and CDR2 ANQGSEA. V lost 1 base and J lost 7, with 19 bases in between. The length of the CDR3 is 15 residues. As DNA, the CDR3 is TGCAGCGTTGAAGGGGGGAAGATACAGGCCAGTGGCTACACCTTC. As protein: CSVEGGKIQASGYTF.

This CDR3 reads CASSDRGREAEAFF. The CDR3 DNA reads TGTGCCAGCAGTGATCGAGGCAGGGAGGCTGAAGCTTTCTTT. The V gene is TRBV2, the J gene TRBJ1-1; the D gene is possibly TRBD1 (5 bases). The CDR3 has 14 amino acids. The germline V and J ends were trimmed by 3 bases and 6 bases, with 14 bases remaining between them. Germline loops: CDR1 SNHLY, CDR2 FYNNEI.